The T cell receptor beta chain described here comes from a study of T cell responses to AZD1222 COVID-19 vaccine. Study background: Pooled in the analysis were second doses at about 4 or about 12 weeks. Study-level results: Recipients of two AZD1222 doses showed rising Spike-specific TCR breadth and depth. Only after the peak T cell response were repertoires sampled.

Comment on this clone: Its antigen remains unknown.

Some clones are missing from TCRdb's copy, which holds only in-frame ones; the method was immunoSEQ multiplex PCR. The sample consists of about 86,000 clones, around 73% of them appearing once. The CDR3 has 15 residues. Germline V gene data show CDR1 as MNHEY and CDR2 as SVGAGI. V was shortened by 6 bases and J by 4 bases, with 18 bases between the two germline ends. The receptor comes from an adult in good health. The rearrangement uses TRBV6-5 and TRBJ1-1; TRBD1 is a possible D gene (6 bases). The input for sequencing was peripheral blood, taken on day 0 of AZD1222 vaccination. CDR3 sequence reads: CASRLLGGEATEAFF. The CDR3 bases are TGTGCCAGCAGATTACTTGGGGGCGAGGCCACTGAAGCTTTCTTT.